The present entry profiles one TCR beta chain with its context. This sample was included in a study of preoperative IRX-2 immunotherapy in early breast cancer. This sample's treatment: preoperative locoregional IRX-2 cytokine immunotherapy. Samples came from a phase Ib trial of preoperative locoregional IRX-2 cytokine immunotherapy. Trimming took off 10 bases at V and 4 bases at J, with 15 bases between the two ends. This CDR3 is 13 amino acids long. Germline lookup yields CDR1 SGHNT and CDR2 YYREEE (reference sequence). TCRdb keeps only in-frame clones here, not all; method: immunoSEQ multiplex PCR. In the table there are 55,000 to 70,000 clones, approximately 95% of which are singletons.

Sampling was conducted from a patient treated with IRX-2 immunotherapy. The chain has TRBV5-4 and TRBJ2-1; D might be TRBD2 (6 bases). This clonotype was obtained from a human donor with breast cancer. The CDR3 spells CARSGTLYNEQFF. CDR3 DNA sequence: TGTGCCCGGTCCGGGACTCTTTACAATGAGCAGTTCTTC.